This entry lists 9 T cell receptor beta chains sequenced from one sample in a study of blood T cell repertoires in COVID-19. Clones were read by immunoSEQ multiplex PCR, and TCRdb kept only the in-frame ones, dropping some. The sample lists approximately 140,000 clones, 81% occurring once. The sequenced material came from peripheral blood. The receptors stem from a human donor with acute or convalescent COVID-19. The donor label of this sample is uncertain.

The chain carries TRBV13 and TRBJ2-1; 13 nucleotides line up with TRBD2. The germline V gene encodes CDR1 PRHDT and CDR2 FYEKMQ (reference sequence). This CDR3 region has 17 residues. V lost 4 bases, J lost 5 bases, and 8 bases stayed unmatched. The CDR3 here is CASSSGLAGEPNNEQFF. CDR3 nucleotide sequence: TGTGCCAGCAGCTCCGGACTAGCGGGGGAACCCAACAATGAGCAGTTCTTC.

This chain joins TRBV6-5 and TRBJ1-1; D might be TRBD1 (6 bases). The V gene lost 0 bases and the J gene lost 1 base, with 9 bases spanning the gap. The CDR3 totals 15 residues. The germline V gene encodes CDR1 MNHEY and CDR2 SVGAGI. In nucleotides, the CDR3 is TGTGCCAGCAGTTACTCGAGGACAGCGAACACTGAAGCTTTCTTT. Its protein product is CASSYSRTANTEAFF.

This rearrangement joins TRBV6-5 to TRBJ1-2; 10 bases fit TRBD1. V lost 4 bases and J lost 10; bases outside the gene matches: 9. This CDR3 spans 14 amino acids. Germline CDR1 is MNHEY and CDR2 is SVGAGI. The CDR3 is CASSLGTGASNYTF. In nucleotides, the CDR3 is TGTGCCAGCAGTTTGGGGACAGGGGCAAGTAACTACACCTTC.

This chain links TRBV5-1 with TRBJ2-1; no reliable D call. Germline CDR1 and CDR2: SGHRS and YFSETQ. This CDR3 is 11 amino acids long. Trimming cost V 0 bases and J 9 bases, with 4 bases left between them. The CDR3 reads CASSLAGEQFF. CDR3 in DNA: TGCGCCAGCAGCTTGGCCGGTGAGCAGTTCTTC.

The chain combines TRBV25-1 with TRBJ1-2; 7 nucleotides line up with TRBD1. Per the germline V gene, CDR1 is MGHDK and CDR2 is SYGVNS. The CDR3 is made up of 13 amino acids. J lost 8 bases, V lost 5 bases, and 8 bases had no gene match. CDR3 protein: CASSNTGAWGYTF. The CDR3 DNA reads as TGTGCCAGCAGTAATACAGGGGCTTGGGGCTACACCTTC.

V usage is TRBV5-1 and J usage is TRBJ2-1; perhaps TRBD2 as D (5 bases). Germline CDR1 SGHRS, CDR2 YFSETQ. V was trimmed by 5 bases and J by 0 bases, leaving 12 bases between them. This CDR3 contains 15 residues. The CDR3 here is CASREDFFSYNEQFF. The CDR3 DNA reads as TGCGCCAGCAGGGAGGATTTCTTCTCCTACAATGAGCAGTTCTTC.

This chain uses TRBV29-1 with TRBJ2-1; D is perhaps TRBD1 (5 bases). CDR1 is SQVTM and CDR2 is ANQGSEA in the germline V gene. V was cut by 2 bases and J by 0 bases, with 8 bases left in between. This CDR3 comprises 14 residues. The DNA of the CDR3 is TGCAGCGTTGAACAGGGTGGCTCCTACAATGAGCAGTTCTTC. It specifies CSVEQGGSYNEQFF.

This clone was found a few times. This chain uses TRBV5-1 with TRBJ2-1; the match to TRBD1 covers 9 bases. The CDR3 contains 15 residues. Germline V CDR1 and CDR2: SGHRS, YFSETQ. V lost 3 bases, J lost 7 bases, and 8 bases stayed unmatched. The CDR3 spells CASSSVGQGENEQFF. Here the CDR3 DNA reads TGCGCCAGCAGCTCAGTGGGACAGGGTGAAAATGAGCAGTTCTTC.

As for this clone: This same CDR3 is encoded by further DNA sequences in the sample. This rearrangement joins TRBV5-1 to TRBJ1-1; 9 bases are shared with TRBD1. The V gene's germline CDR1 is SGHRS and CDR2 YFSETQ. The CDR3 length is 14 residues. V lost 4 bases to trimming and J lost 1 base; unmatched junction nucleotides: 2. The CDR3 DNA follows: TGCGCCAGCAGCCCGGGACAGGGGAACACTGAAGCTTTCTTT. Protein: CASSPGQGNTEAFF.